What follows are 16 T cell receptor beta chains derived from one specimen sequenced in a study of shared clonotypes between healthy human individuals (dated by TCRdb to 2019 to 2021). Preparation of the library involved the immunoSEQ multiplex PCR assay. TCRdb took this table from immuneACCESS and kept in-frame rearrangements with V and J called. Such tables lack part of the clones; where checked against another copy, unresolved V genes explain under half of the gap, and the rest is unexplained. This sample lists 520,000 or so clones; 79% were detected once. The top ten clonotypes cover approximately 12% of the sample. The sample was PBMCs. These receptors originate from a woman in her 40s in good health. Some clones in this sample may be carry-over from other donors' samples.

The V and J genes are TRBV7-2 and TRBJ1-5; D unresolved. The germline V gene encodes CDR1 SGHTA and CDR2 FQGNSA. Trimming removed 2 bases at V and 1 base at J, with 9 bases between. This CDR3 has 15 amino acids. Here the CDR3 reads CASSLHSGSNQPQHF. The CDR3, as DNA: TGTGCCAGCAGCTTACACAGTGGGAGCAATCAGCCCCAGCATTTT. Filled out from reference TRBV7-2 and TRBJ1-5, the complete variable domain reads GAGVSQSPSNKVTEKGKDVELRCDPISGHTALYWYRQSLGQGLEFLIYFQGNSAPDKSGLPSDRFSAERTGGSVSTLTIQRTQQEDSAVYLCASSLHSGSNQPQHFGDGTRLSIL.

This chain joins TRBV29-1 and TRBJ1-2, with TRBD1 matching 7 bases. V lost 6 bases and J lost 8; bases outside the gene matches: 9. The V gene's germline CDR1 is SQVTM and CDR2 ANQGSEA. The CDR3 consists of 12 residues. As DNA, the CDR3 is TGCAGCGTGGCTACAGGGGTGGACGGCTACACCTTC. Its translation: CSVATGVDGYTF.

This clone occurred a few times. This sequence joins TRBV30 and TRBJ1-1; D uncertain. Germline V gene sequence: CDR1 GTSNPN, CDR2 SVGIG (reference sequence). Trimming left V 4 bases short and J 0 bases short, with 15 bases between. The CDR3 length is 15 residues. The CDR3 is CAWTGRVRMNTEAFF. As DNA, the CDR3 is TGTGCCTGGACAGGACGAGTAAGGATGAACACTGAAGCTTTCTTT.

The DNA for the CDR3 is TGTGCCAGCAGCTTAACAGCGAACACTGAAGCTTTCTTT. Translation gives CASSLTANTEAFF. The chain has TRBV5-4 and TRBJ1-1; D is uncertain. Between the trimmed V and J ends, which lost 2 bases and 1 base, there was a span of 6 bases. Germline V lookup: CDR1 SGHNT, CDR2 YYREEE (reference sequence). There are 13 residues in the CDR3.

The chain couples TRBV7-9 to TRBJ2-1, with 7 bases fitting TRBD1. The CDR3 runs 13 residues. CDR1 is SEHNR, CDR2 FQNEAQ, per germline (reference sequence). V was pared by 1 base and J by 13 bases, with 7 bases of the junction left unmatched. CDR3 residues: CASSLERQGAQFF. The CDR3 DNA is TGTGCCAGCAGCTTAGAGCGACAGGGTGCCCAGTTCTTC.

This rearrangement joins TRBV5-1 to TRBJ1-4; maybe TRBD1 (5 bases). The CDR3 sequence is 17 residues long. Germline V CDR1 and CDR2: SGHRS, YFSETQ. The V end lost 4 bases, the J end lost 8 bases, and 24 bases lay between the germline ends. The chain's CDR3 is CASSPRPGGNSDEKLFF. CDR3 bases: TGCGCCAGCAGCCCGAGACCCGGGGGGAATTCTGACGAAAAACTGTTTTTT.

This sequence joins TRBV28 and TRBJ2-1; D is ambiguous. This CDR3 has 13 amino acids. CDR1 is MDHEN, CDR2 SYDVKM, per germline. Trimming removed 6 bases from V and 15 bases from J, with 21 bases in between. CDR3: CASSTTRQIPRFF. In DNA form, the CDR3 reads TGTGCCAGCAGCACCACCAGACAAATCCCTAGGTTCTTC.

This rearrangement joins TRBV5-8 to TRBJ1-4, with D possibly matching TRBD1 (5 bases). Trimming cost V 0 bases and J 0 bases, with 9 bases left between them. The CDR3 extends over 16 amino acids. The germline V gene has CDR1 SGHTS and CDR2 YDEGEE. CDR3 sequence reads: CASSLAMTATNEKLFF. In DNA form, the CDR3 reads TGTGCCAGCAGCTTGGCGATGACAGCAACTAATGAAAAACTGTTTTTT.

This chain links TRBV7-2 with TRBJ2-1, with 9 bases matching TRBD2. With V trimmed by 5 bases and J by 10 bases, 15 bases remained unmatched. Germline CDR1 SGHTA, CDR2 FQGNSA. The CDR3 runs 16 residues. CDR3 DNA: TGTGCCAGCAGCCAAGAGGGGGCTAGCGGGATCAGAGAGCAGTTCTTC. Protein: CASSQEGASGIREQFF. The full variable domain, with the rest looked up from reference TRBV7-2 and TRBJ2-1, is GAGVSQSPSNKVTEKGKDVELRCDPISGHTALYWYRQSLGQGLEFLIYFQGNSAPDKSGLPSDRFSAERTGGSVSTLTIQRTQQEDSAVYLCASSQEGASGIREQFFGPGTRLTVL.

This sequence joins TRBV6-1 and TRBJ2-1; 16 bases agree with TRBD2. From germline, CDR1 is MNHNS and CDR2 SASEGT. CDR3 length: 20 residues. V shed 4 bases and J 8 bases; nucleotides not matched to a gene: 17. In DNA, the CDR3 is TGTGCCAGCAGTGGGACAGCCTACGGGACTAGCGGGAGGGCCAGGTATGAGCAGTTCTTC. Translated: CASSGTAYGTSGRARYEQFF.

The rearrangement uses TRBV6-1 and TRBJ2-1; tentative D call: TRBD1 (6 bases). The CDR3 totals 13 residues. V was pared by 2 bases and J by 4 bases, with 6 bases between. Germline V gives CDR1 MNHNS, CDR2 SASEGT. Here the CDR3 DNA reads TGTGCCAGCAGTGAAACAGGGTACAATGAGCAGTTCTTC. Protein sequence: CASSETGYNEQFF.

J is TRBJ1-2 and V is TRBV5-6; 8 nucleotides align to TRBD1. This CDR3 has 16 residues. The V gene end was trimmed by 4 bases and the J gene end by 5 bases; junction bases not matched to a gene: 13. Germline CDR1 and CDR2: SGHDT and YYEEEE. CDR3 nucleotide sequence: TGTGCCAGCAGCCTATGGAGGACAGGGAGGAGGTATGGCTACACCTTC. Its protein product is CASSLWRTGRRYGYTF.

The gene calls are TRBV5-1 and TRBJ2-2; possibly TRBD2 for D (6 bases). Trimming cost V 0 bases and J 3 bases, with 9 bases left between them. Germline V lookup: CDR1 SGHRS, CDR2 YFSETQ. The CDR3 consists of 15 residues. CDR3 sequence reads: CASSLVSGDTGELFF. In DNA form, the CDR3 reads TGCGCCAGCAGCTTGGTGTCGGGGGACACCGGGGAGCTGTTTTTT.

The gene calls are TRBV7-3 and TRBJ2-2, with D tentatively TRBD1 (6 bases). Trimming removed 4 bases from V and 7 bases from J, with 13 bases in between. CDR1 and CDR2 from the germline V gene are SGHTA and FQGTGA. The CDR3 has 14 residues. CDR3 in amino acids: CASSYTGSVGELFF. The CDR3 DNA reads TGTGCCAGCAGCTACACAGGGTCCGTCGGGGAGCTGTTTTTT.

This chain connects TRBV5-4 to TRBJ2-3; 8 positions match TRBD2. CDR3 length: 16 residues. V trimming: 2 bases; J trimming: 4 bases; junction bases outside the gene matches: 9. Germline V gives CDR1 SGHNT, CDR2 YYREEE (reference sequence). The CDR3 bases are TGTGCCAGCAGCTTCGTTGGCGGGAGGAACGCAGATACGCAGTATTTT. Protein sequence: CASSFVGGRNADTQYF.

V and J are TRBV27 and TRBJ2-7, with a tentative D call TRBD1 (5 bases). The germline V and J ends were trimmed by 2 bases and 2 bases, with 16 bases remaining between them. CDR1 and CDR2 from the germline V gene are MNHEY and SMNVEV (reference sequence). This CDR3 is built from 16 residues. The CDR3 DNA reads TGTGCCAGCAGTTTAGAGTGGTGGACACCGACCTACGAGCAGTACTTC. It specifies CASSLEWWTPTYEQYF.